This T cell receptor beta chain derives from a study of T cell responses to AZD1222 COVID-19 vaccine. The CDR3 loop spans 13 amino acids. Repertoires were generated with immunoSEQ multiplex PCR, while TCRdb's copy carries only in-frame clones and drops some. The table includes roughly 180,000 clones, roughly 91% detected once. The V call is TRBV12-2, the J call TRBJ2-1; TRBD2 reflects the table's D call only, with no check against the DNA. TRBV12-2 is reported as a pseudogene. The sequence came from an adult who received the AZD1222 COVID-19 vaccine. The source was peripheral blood, collected 28 days after the second AZD1222 dose. CDR3 region: CASEGRRYNEQFF. In DNA, the CDR3 is TGTGCAAGCGAAGGGAGGAGATACAATGAGCAGTTCTTC.